The rows below give T cell receptor beta chains drawn from one sample of a study of blood T cell repertoires in COVID-19. Clones were sequenced by immunoSEQ multiplex PCR, and TCRdb holds only the in-frame ones, with some missing. The table shows 60,000 to 90,000 clones, with around 84% occurring only once. Sequenced input: peripheral blood. The source is a man in his fifties or sixties with acute or convalescent COVID-19. Each CDR3 is given with its conserved first and last residue. D genes are given only for firm matches. Expanded clones get a size class; other rows say once, few or many, or leave the size out.

abundance: .
v_gene: TRBV19
j_gene: TRBJ2-7
d_gene: .
CDR3aa: CASSGGISYEQYF
CDR3nt: TGTGCCAGTAGTGGTGGCATCTCCTACGAGCAGTACTTC

abundance: .
v_gene: TRBV6-2/TRBV6-3
j_gene: TRBJ1-5
d_gene: .
CDR3aa: CASSPDSNPYSNQPQHF
CDR3nt: TGTGCCAGCAGCCCTGACAGCAATCCCTATAGCAATCAGCCCCAGCATTTT

abundance: once
v_gene: TRBV4-1
j_gene: TRBJ1-6
d_gene: TRBD1
CDR3aa: CASSQAVPTTGLNSPLHF
CDR3nt: TGCGCCAGCAGCCAAGCAGTGCCGACGACAGGGCTTAATTCACCCCTCCACTTT

abundance: .
v_gene: TRBV19
j_gene: TRBJ2-7
d_gene: .
CDR3aa: CASKWGDGNYEQYF
CDR3nt: TGTGCCAGTAAATGGGGGGACGGCAACTACGAGCAGTACTTC

abundance: few
v_gene: TRBV5-1
j_gene: TRBJ2-3
d_gene: .
CDR3aa: CASSTGQSDTQYF
CDR3nt: TGCGCCAGCAGCACCGGACAGTCAGATACGCAGTATTTT

abundance: .
v_gene: TRBV19
j_gene: TRBJ1-1
d_gene: TRBD1
CDR3aa: CASSSRDRNTEAFF
CDR3nt: TGTGCCAGTAGTTCCAGGGACAGAAACACTGAAGCTTTCTTT

abundance: .
v_gene: TRBV2
j_gene: TRBJ2-5
d_gene: .
CDR3aa: CASKGQPQGTQYF
CDR3nt: TGTGCCAGCAAAGGACAGCCTCAAGGGACCCAGTACTTC

abundance: .
v_gene: TRBV30
j_gene: TRBJ1-2
d_gene: TRBD1
CDR3aa: CAWSRDRPYGYTF
CDR3nt: TGTGCCTGGAGTCGGGACAGACCCTATGGCTACACCTTC

abundance: .
v_gene: TRBV20-1
j_gene: TRBJ1-1
d_gene: .
CDR3aa: CSATVGAVFVF
CDR3nt: TGCAGTGCTACAGTAGGGGCGGTGTTTGTCTTT

abundance: few
v_gene: TRBV7-8
j_gene: TRBJ2-2
d_gene: .
CDR3aa: CASSSGGVSNTGELFF
CDR3nt: TGTGCCAGCAGCTCAGGAGGAGTCTCGAACACCGGGGAGCTGTTTTTT

abundance: .
v_gene: TRBV4-2
j_gene: TRBJ2-7
d_gene: TRBD1
CDR3aa: CASSLGTGEYTSYEQYF
CDR3nt: TGTGCCAGCAGCCTTGGGACAGGGGAATATACCTCCTACGAGCAGTACTTC

abundance: .
v_gene: TRBV6-6
j_gene: TRBJ1-5
d_gene: .
CDR3aa: CASFHSNQPQHF
CDR3nt: TGTGCCAGCTTTCATAGCAATCAGCCCCAGCATTTT

abundance: .
v_gene: TRBV5-1
j_gene: TRBJ2-7
d_gene: .
CDR3aa: CASSHDSSPFYEQYF
CDR3nt: TGCGCCAGCAGCCACGACAGCAGCCCGTTCTACGAGCAGTACTTC

abundance: once
v_gene: TRBV7-2
j_gene: TRBJ2-5
d_gene: TRBD1
CDR3aa: CASSPRQGMRETQYF
CDR3nt: TGTGCCAGCAGCCCCAGACAGGGAATGAGGGAGACCCAGTACTTC

abundance: .
v_gene: TRBV24-1
j_gene: TRBJ2-7
d_gene: TRBD2
CDR3aa: CATSDRTSGSHEQYF
CDR3nt: TGTGCCACCAGTGATAGGACTAGCGGGAGCCACGAGCAGTACTTC

abundance: .
v_gene: TRBV7-9
j_gene: TRBJ2-7
d_gene: TRBD2
CDR3aa: CASSPPGAGGTYEQYF
CDR3nt: TGTGCCAGCAGCCCCCCAGGGGCGGGAGGGACCTACGAGCAGTACTTC

abundance: .
v_gene: TRBV12-5
j_gene: TRBJ2-3
d_gene: .
CDR3aa: CASGLYGNTDTQYF
CDR3nt: TGTGCTAGTGGTTTGTACGGGAACACAGATACGCAGTATTTT

abundance: .
v_gene: TRBV25-1
j_gene: TRBJ1-1
d_gene: .
CDR3aa: CASSDHRVNTGEAFF
CDR3nt: TGTGCCAGCAGTGACCACAGGGTTAACACAGGTGAAGCTTTCTTT

abundance: .
v_gene: TRBV27
j_gene: TRBJ2-7
d_gene: TRBD1
CDR3aa: CASSLWGQGSYEQYF
CDR3nt: TGTGCCAGCAGTTTATGGGGACAGGGGAGTTACGAGCAGTACTTC

abundance: .
v_gene: TRBV19
j_gene: TRBJ1-2
d_gene: .
CDR3aa: CAAMDRGGYTF
CDR3nt: TGTGCGGCCATGGATCGGGGTGGCTACACCTTC

abundance: .
v_gene: TRBV7-2
j_gene: TRBJ1-2
d_gene: .
CDR3aa: CASSLQTAEWSYGYTF
CDR3nt: TGTGCCAGCAGCTTACAGACGGCAGAATGGAGCTATGGCTACACCTTC

abundance: .
v_gene: TRBV20-1
j_gene: TRBJ1-4
d_gene: TRBD1
CDR3aa: CSASVPGTGFRSNEKLFF
CDR3nt: TGCAGTGCTAGTGTTCCCGGGACAGGGTTTCGTTCTAATGAAAAACTGTTTTTT

abundance: .
v_gene: TRBV27
j_gene: TRBJ2-5
d_gene: TRBD1
CDR3aa: CASSSLGQGGRETQYF
CDR3nt: TGTGCCAGCAGTTCCCTCGGACAGGGTGGGAGAGAGACCCAGTACTTC

abundance: .
v_gene: TRBV6-5
j_gene: TRBJ2-7
d_gene: TRBD2
CDR3aa: CASSDSWTSGYEQYF
CDR3nt: TGTGCCAGCAGTGACTCTTGGACTAGCGGGTACGAGCAGTACTTC

abundance: .
v_gene: TRBV7-9
j_gene: TRBJ2-7
d_gene: .
CDR3aa: CASSHLADSSYEQYF
CDR3nt: TGTGCCAGCAGCCATCTGGCCGACTCCTCCTACGAGCAGTACTTC

abundance: .
v_gene: TRBV6-6
j_gene: TRBJ1-3
d_gene: .
CDR3aa: CASSPTLRQGLLISGNTIYF
CDR3nt: TGTGCCAGCAGTCCAACGTTAAGGCAGGGCCTTCTCATCTCTGGAAACACCATATATTTT

abundance: .
v_gene: TRBV25-1
j_gene: TRBJ2-1
d_gene: TRBD2
CDR3aa: CASSDELAGVQDEQFF
CDR3nt: TGTGCCAGCAGCGATGAATTAGCGGGGGTACAGGATGAGCAGTTCTTC

abundance: .
v_gene: TRBV7-2
j_gene: TRBJ2-7
d_gene: .
CDR3aa: CASSPRGGAGLEQYF
CDR3nt: TGTGCCAGCAGCCCTCGAGGTGGGGCAGGGCTCGAGCAGTACTTC

abundance: .
v_gene: TRBV5-4
j_gene: TRBJ2-2
d_gene: TRBD2
CDR3aa: CASTWGGNTGELFF
CDR3nt: TGTGCCAGCACCTGGGGGGGGAACACCGGGGAGCTGTTTTTT

abundance: .
v_gene: TRBV6-2/TRBV6-3
j_gene: TRBJ2-3
d_gene: TRBD2
CDR3aa: CATSGTSGTDTQYF
CDR3nt: TGTGCCACCAGTGGGACTAGCGGCACAGATACGCAGTATTTT

abundance: .
v_gene: TRBV29-1
j_gene: TRBJ2-3
d_gene: TRBD2
CDR3aa: CSVVGSSGVGSWDTQYF
CDR3nt: TGCAGCGTTGTGGGCTCTAGCGGGGTAGGGAGTTGGGATACGCAGTATTTT

abundance: .
v_gene: TRBV7-9
j_gene: TRBJ1-2
d_gene: .
CDR3aa: CASSRALQVPGDYGYTF
CDR3nt: TGTGCCAGCAGCCGGGCATTACAGGTCCCGGGGGATTATGGCTACACCTTC

abundance: .
v_gene: TRBV6-6
j_gene: TRBJ2-1
d_gene: TRBD2
CDR3aa: CASRAREALRYNEQFF
CDR3nt: TGTGCCAGCAGGGCCCGGGAGGCCTTACGATACAATGAGCAGTTCTTC

abundance: .
v_gene: TRBV2
j_gene: TRBJ2-1
d_gene: TRBD1
CDR3aa: CASVQGWNEQFF
CDR3nt: TGTGCCAGTGTACAGGGGTGGAATGAGCAGTTCTTC

abundance: .
v_gene: TRBV19
j_gene: TRBJ2-3
d_gene: TRBD1
CDR3aa: CASSMDRASTDTQYF
CDR3nt: TGTGCCAGTAGTATGGACAGGGCAAGCACAGATACGCAGTATTTT

abundance: .
v_gene: TRBV11-2
j_gene: TRBJ2-5
d_gene: TRBD2
CDR3aa: CASSSRTSQETQYF
CDR3nt: TGTGCCAGCAGTTCCAGGACTAGTCAAGAGACCCAGTACTTC

abundance: .
v_gene: TRBV10-1
j_gene: TRBJ2-1
d_gene: .
CDR3aa: CASSEAGGVCGFNEQFF
CDR3nt: TGCGCCAGCAGTGAAGCCGGCGGGGTATGTGGGTTTAATGAGCAGTTCTTC

abundance: .
v_gene: TRBV28
j_gene: TRBJ1-2
d_gene: .
CDR3aa: CASSTWGGARSYYGYTF
CDR3nt: TGTGCCAGCAGTACCTGGGGAGGGGCACGGAGTTACTATGGCTACACCTTC

abundance: .
v_gene: TRBV19
j_gene: TRBJ1-2
d_gene: TRBD1
CDR3aa: CASSPNPPGQGALSYGYTF
CDR3nt: TGTGCCAGTAGTCCAAACCCCCCGGGACAGGGGGCGCTGAGCTATGGCTACACCTTC

abundance: .
v_gene: TRBV4-1
j_gene: TRBJ1-4
d_gene: TRBD1
CDR3aa: CASSQGPGQGREKLFF
CDR3nt: TGCGCCAGCAGCCAAGGCCCGGGACAGGGTCGTGAAAAACTGTTTTTT

abundance: .
v_gene: TRBV9
j_gene: TRBJ2-1
d_gene: TRBD2
CDR3aa: CASSVDRRGSYNEQFF
CDR3nt: TGTGCCAGCAGCGTAGATAGGCGGGGGAGCTACAATGAGCAGTTCTTC

abundance: few
v_gene: TRBV28
j_gene: TRBJ2-7
d_gene: TRBD1
CDR3aa: CASYLGGQGSEQYF
CDR3nt: TGTGCCTCCTACCTGGGAGGACAGGGGAGCGAGCAGTACTTC

abundance: .
v_gene: TRBV5-1
j_gene: TRBJ2-5
d_gene: TRBD2
CDR3aa: CASSPGTSGVVRETQYF
CDR3nt: TGCGCCAGCAGCCCGGGGACTAGCGGGGTCGTAAGGGAGACCCAGTACTTC

abundance: .
v_gene: TRBV27
j_gene: TRBJ2-7
d_gene: TRBD2
CDR3aa: CASSSGGNEQYF
CDR3nt: TGTGCCAGCAGTTCGGGGGGGAACGAGCAGTACTTC

abundance: .
v_gene: TRBV4-3
j_gene: TRBJ1-3
d_gene: .
CDR3aa: CASSQSRVDNTIYF
CDR3nt: TGCGCCAGCAGCCAATCCAGGGTGGACAACACCATATATTTT

abundance: .
v_gene: TRBV30
j_gene: TRBJ2-5
d_gene: .
CDR3aa: CAWSVRGHLEGETQYF
CDR3nt: TGTGCCTGGAGTGTACGGGGACACCTAGAAGGAGAGACCCAGTACTTC

abundance: .
v_gene: TRBV30
j_gene: TRBJ2-2
d_gene: TRBD2
CDR3aa: CAWSNPGGTGELFF
CDR3nt: TGTGCCTGGAGTAATCCGGGAGGGACCGGGGAGCTGTTTTTT

abundance: .
v_gene: TRBV7-9
j_gene: TRBJ2-7
d_gene: .
CDR3aa: CASSKTSLLSYEQYF
CDR3nt: TGTGCCAGCAGCAAAACTAGCTTACTCTCCTACGAGCAGTACTTC

abundance: .
v_gene: TRBV7-2
j_gene: TRBJ1-2
d_gene: .
CDR3aa: CASSLDPGYGYTF
CDR3nt: TGTGCCAGCAGCTTAGATCCAGGCTATGGCTACACCTTC